The entry below gives a single T cell receptor beta chain sequence along with its context. As yet, its antigen is unknown. The sample comes from a study of Tregs in tolerant kidney transplant recipients. Study as a whole: Recipients received nonmyeloablative bone marrow transplants from related graft donors, with transient mixed chimerism. Whole-study findings and limits: Donor-specific Treg expansion exceeded global Treg expansion in tolerant patients, suggesting antigen drive.

Germline V lookup: CDR1 MDHEN, CDR2 SYDVKM. After removal of 5 bases from V and 4 bases from J, the junction contained 8 bases not matched to a gene. This CDR3 contains 15 residues. Before regulatory T cell sorting, thawed PBMCs rested overnight at 37°C in 200 to 250 IU/ml IL-2. The repertoire was sequenced with immunoSEQ multiplex PCR; TCRdb's copy has only in-frame clones and lacks some. This table has 55,000 to 70,000 clones, 80% to 90% appearing once. This specimen was Tregs from blood, taken before the transplant. The sequence derives from a human donor who received a combined kidney and bone marrow transplant. The V and J genes are TRBV28 and TRBJ1-5, with 7 positions matching TRBD1. CDR3 amino acids: CASSPPGRGNQPQHF. CDR3 in DNA: TGTGCCAGCAGTCCCCCAGGCAGGGGGAATCAGCCCCAGCATTTT.